The entry below gives a single TCR beta chain sequence along with its context. Germline-derived CDR1 and CDR2 are SGHRS and YFSETQ. Between the trimmed V and J ends, which lost 2 bases and 7 bases, there was a span of 12 bases. The CDR3 contains 13 residues. This sample is part of a study of control samples from healthy donors and cancer patients. Profiling relied on immunoSEQ multiplex PCR, and the TCRdb table lists in-frame clones only, not all of them. The sample includes 60,000 to 65,000 clones, roughly 85% seen only once; the top ten take nearly 5.5%. The chain couples TRBV5-1 to TRBJ1-2; perhaps TRBD1 as D (6 bases). Source material: blood. The TCR sequence derives from a man aged 40-50 years in good health. In DNA form, the CDR3 reads TGCGCCAGCAGCTTTAAGGGGGAGGCTGGCTACACCTTC. Its protein product is CASSFKGEAGYTF.